These 11 T cell receptor beta chains came from one sample sequenced in a study of Ad26.COV2.S vaccination and SARS-CoV-2 variants. Profiling relied on immunoSEQ multiplex PCR, and the TCRdb table lists in-frame clones only, not all of them. Of 350,000 to 450,000 clones detected, about 85% appear once; the ten largest clones hold approximately 3.5%. Treatment described: roughly 19 received Ad26.COV2.S at low or high dose, single or two shots; roughly 5 received placebo; per-sample allocation not given. After the first vaccine or placebo injection, samples were drawn on day 63. The starting material was peripheral blood, obtained in a trial of Ad26.COV2.S vaccine versus placebo. The receptors stem from a person between 18 and 60 years old who received the Ad26.COV2.S COVID-19 vaccine or a placebo.

The rearrangement uses TRBV3-1 (or the pseudogene TRBV3-2) and TRBJ1-3; no clear D. The CDR3 is made up of 15 amino acids. Germline CDR1 reads LGHDT; CDR2 reads YNNKEL (reference sequence). V shed 4 bases and J shed 0 bases, with 10 bases lying between them. The CDR3 region is CASSRSGDSGNTIYF. CDR3 nucleotide sequence: TGTGCCAGCAGCCGGTCGGGAGACTCTGGAAACACCATATATTTT.

V usage is TRBV3-1 (or the pseudogene TRBV3-2) and J usage is TRBJ2-7, with a possible D match to TRBD1 (5 bases). This CDR3 region has 13 residues. CDR1 and CDR2 from the germline V gene are LGHDT and YNNKEL (reference sequence). The ends were cut back, 3 bases at V and 6 bases at J, with 12 bases in the middle. CDR3 region: CASSQGLGLEQYF. CDR3 nucleotides: TGTGCCAGCAGCCAGGGGTTGGGGCTCGAGCAGTACTTC.

The chain is built from TRBV9 and TRBJ2-1; a weak D match, TRBD1 (6 bases). CDR1 and CDR2 from the germline V gene are SGDLS and YYNGEE. CDR3 length: 14 residues. V was clipped by 3 bases and J by 3 bases, with 10 bases between them. In DNA form, the CDR3 reads TGTGCCAGCAGCGAGACGGGACACTACAATGAGCAGTTCTTC. Amino acids: CASSETGHYNEQFF.

This chain links TRBV7-7 with TRBJ2-1; D gene unclear. The germline V gene encodes CDR1 SSHAT and CDR2 FNYEAQ (reference sequence). The V end was cut by 1 base, the J end by 6 bases, with 7 bases between. CDR3 length: 13 amino acids. CDR3 sequence (DNA): TGTGCCAGCAGCTTAGAAAGGGCCAATGAGCAGTTCTTC. This codes for CASSLERANEQFF.

A few counts support this clone. CDR3 nucleotide sequence: TGCGCCAGCAGTGAGACAGGCCACACTGAAGCTTTCTTT. Protein sequence: CASSETGHTEAFF. V and J are TRBV10-1 and TRBJ1-1; possible D gene TRBD1, 5 bases. Germline V CDR1 and CDR2: WNHNN, SYGVQD (reference sequence). Trimming removed 2 bases at V and 3 bases at J, with 7 bases between. This CDR3 contains 13 residues.

The V call is TRBV19, the J call TRBJ2-7, with D possibly matching TRBD1 (8 bases). V lost 9 bases and J lost 2, with 20 bases in between. The germline V gene has CDR1 LNHDA and CDR2 SQIVND (reference sequence). The CDR3 is 15 amino acids. The CDR3 spells CASGGTGTGPYEQYF. The CDR3, as DNA: TGTGCCAGCGGGGGGACCGGGACAGGCCCCTACGAGCAGTACTTC.

Regarding this clone: This specimen includes other DNA sequences encoding the same CDR3. The chain links TRBV5-1 to TRBJ2-5; unclear D gene. CDR3 length: 15 amino acids. Trimming removed 1 base from V and 3 bases from J, with 13 bases in between. Germline V gene sequence: CDR1 SGHRS, CDR2 YFSETQ. CDR3 nucleotide sequence: TGCGCCAGCAGCTTGCTCGGATTGGCGGAAGAGACCCAGTACTTC. It is translated as CASSLLGLAEETQYF.

V and J are TRBV5-4 and TRBJ2-2; the match to TRBD1 covers 9 bases. The CDR3 sequence is 16 residues long. V shed 4 bases, J shed 6 bases, and the junction held 10 bases outside the gene matches. Germline CDR1 and CDR2: SGHNT and YYREEE (reference sequence). The CDR3 DNA sequence: TGTGCCAGCAGCAAGGGGGACAGGGCAAGGGCCGGGGAGCTGTTTTTT. Translating it yields CASSKGDRARAGELFF.

Points on this clone: One base away lies a much larger clone, so this may be a sequencing read error. The J gene is TRBJ1-4, the V gene TRBV7-8; no definite D call. The CDR3 covers 15 residues. V lost 1 base, J lost 0 bases, and 6 bases lay in between. The V gene's germline CDR1 is SGHVS and CDR2 FQNEAQ. The CDR3 loop is CASSLDGATNEKLFF. In DNA, the CDR3 is TGTGCCAGCAGCTTAGACGGGGCAACTAATGAAAAACTGTTTTTT. The whole variable domain, remainder taken from reference TRBV7-8 and TRBJ1-4, is GAGVSQSPRYKVAKRGQDVALRCDPISGHVSLFWYQQALGQGPEFLTYFQNEAQLDKSGLPSDRFFAERPEGSVSTLKIQRTQQEDSAVYLCASSLDGATNEKLFFGSGTQLSVL.

The chain is built from TRBV7-9 and TRBJ1-5; 8 nucleotides align to TRBD1. With V trimmed by 6 bases and J by 2 bases, 6 bases remained unmatched. CDR1 SEHNR and CDR2 FQNEAQ come from the germline V gene (reference sequence). The CDR3 covers 15 residues. The CDR3 DNA reads TGTGCCAGCAGTCACAGGGGGAAGGGCAATCAGCCCCAGCATTTT. Translated, it gives CASSHRGKGNQPQHF.

The chain is built from TRBV5-6 and TRBJ2-4; D remains unclear. Trimming took off 0 bases at V and 0 bases at J, with 16 bases between the two ends. The CDR3 runs to 18 residues. Germline assignment: CDR1 SGHDT and CDR2 YYEEEE. The CDR3 spells CASSLEYRGHLAKNIQYF. In nucleotides, the CDR3 is TGTGCCAGCAGCTTGGAGTATCGCGGCCACCTAGCCAAAAACATTCAGTACTTC.